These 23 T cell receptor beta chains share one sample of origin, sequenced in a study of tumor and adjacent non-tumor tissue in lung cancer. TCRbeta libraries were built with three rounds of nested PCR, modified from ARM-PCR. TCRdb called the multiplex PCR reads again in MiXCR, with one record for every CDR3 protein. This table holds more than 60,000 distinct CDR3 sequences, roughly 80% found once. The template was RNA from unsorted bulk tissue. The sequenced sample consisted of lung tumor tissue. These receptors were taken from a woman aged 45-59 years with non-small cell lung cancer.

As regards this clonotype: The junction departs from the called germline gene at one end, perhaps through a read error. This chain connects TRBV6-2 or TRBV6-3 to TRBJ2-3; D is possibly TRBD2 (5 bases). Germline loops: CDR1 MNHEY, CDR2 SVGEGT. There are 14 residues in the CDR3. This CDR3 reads CASTMDCETDMQYF. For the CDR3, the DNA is TGTGCCAGCACCATGGACTGTGAAACAGATATGCAGTATTTT.

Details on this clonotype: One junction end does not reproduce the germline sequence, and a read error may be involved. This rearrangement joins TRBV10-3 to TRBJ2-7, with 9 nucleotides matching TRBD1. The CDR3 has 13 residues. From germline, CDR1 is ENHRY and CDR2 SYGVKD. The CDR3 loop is CAMGTGLTYEQYF. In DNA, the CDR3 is TGTGCCATGGGGACAGGGTTAACCTATGAGCAGTACTTC.

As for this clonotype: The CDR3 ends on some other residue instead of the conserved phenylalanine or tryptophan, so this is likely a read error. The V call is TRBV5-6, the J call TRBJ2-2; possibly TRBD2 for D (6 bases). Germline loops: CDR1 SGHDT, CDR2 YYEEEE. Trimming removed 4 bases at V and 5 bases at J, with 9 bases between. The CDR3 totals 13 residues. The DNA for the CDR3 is TGTGCCAGCAGCATGGCGGGAACCGGGGAGCTGTTTTTA. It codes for CASSMAGTGELFL.

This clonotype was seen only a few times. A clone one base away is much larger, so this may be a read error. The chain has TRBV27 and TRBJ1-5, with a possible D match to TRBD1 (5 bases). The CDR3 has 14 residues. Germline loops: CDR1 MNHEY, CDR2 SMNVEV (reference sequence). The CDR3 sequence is CASSSQGSSQPQHF. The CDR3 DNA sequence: TGTGCCAGCAGTTCCCAGGGTAGCAGTCAGCCCCAGCATTTT.

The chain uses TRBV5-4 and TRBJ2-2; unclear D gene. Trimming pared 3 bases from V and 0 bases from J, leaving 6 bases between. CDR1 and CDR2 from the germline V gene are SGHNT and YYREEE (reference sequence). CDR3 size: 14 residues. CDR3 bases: TGTGCCAGCAGCTCCGTCGCGAACACCGGGGAGCTGTTTTTT. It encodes CASSSVANTGELFF.

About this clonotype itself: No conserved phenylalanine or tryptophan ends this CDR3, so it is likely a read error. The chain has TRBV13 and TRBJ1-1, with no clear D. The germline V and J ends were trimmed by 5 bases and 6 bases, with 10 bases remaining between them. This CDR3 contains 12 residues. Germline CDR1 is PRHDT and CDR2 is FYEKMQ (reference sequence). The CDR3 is CASSARKAEAFI. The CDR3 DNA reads TGTGCCAGCAGCGCAAGGAAGGCTGAAGCTTTCATT.

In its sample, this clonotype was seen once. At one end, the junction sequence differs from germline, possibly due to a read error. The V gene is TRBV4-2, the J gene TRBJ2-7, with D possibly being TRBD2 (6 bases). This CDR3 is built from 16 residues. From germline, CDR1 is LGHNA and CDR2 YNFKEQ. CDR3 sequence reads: CASSHPPIGDSYEQYF. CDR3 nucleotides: TGTGCCAGCAGCCACCCCCCTATCGGGGACTCCTATGAGCAGTACTTC.

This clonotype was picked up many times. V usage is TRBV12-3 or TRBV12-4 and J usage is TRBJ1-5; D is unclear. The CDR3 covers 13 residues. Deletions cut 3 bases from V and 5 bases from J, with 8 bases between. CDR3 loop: CASSFMRDQPQHF. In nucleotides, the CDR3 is TGTGCCAGCAGTTTCATGAGGGATCAGCCCCAGCATTTT.

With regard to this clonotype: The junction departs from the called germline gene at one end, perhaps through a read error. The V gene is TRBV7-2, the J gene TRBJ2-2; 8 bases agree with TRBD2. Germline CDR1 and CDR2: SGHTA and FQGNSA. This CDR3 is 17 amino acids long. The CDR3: CGSSFYWTSKNTGELFF. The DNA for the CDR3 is TGTGGCAGCAGCTTCTATTGGACTAGCAAAAACACCGGGGAGCTGTTTTTT.

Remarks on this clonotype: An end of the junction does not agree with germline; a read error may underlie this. CDR3 region: CNVEGLGSNEKLFF. The CDR3 DNA follows: TGCAACGTTGAAGGTTTAGGGAGCAATGAAAAACTGTTTTTT. The rearrangement joins TRBV29-1 to TRBJ1-4, with D uncertain. The CDR3 is 14 amino acids. Germline V gene sequence: CDR1 SQVTM, CDR2 ANQGSEA.

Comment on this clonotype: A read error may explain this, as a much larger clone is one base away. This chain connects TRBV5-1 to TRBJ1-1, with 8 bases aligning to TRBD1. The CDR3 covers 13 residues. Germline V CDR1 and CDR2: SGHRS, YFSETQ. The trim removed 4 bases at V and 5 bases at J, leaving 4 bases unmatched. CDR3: CASSIGQGTEAFF. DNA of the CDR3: TGCGCCAGCAGCATCGGACAGGGTACTGAAGCTTTCTTT.

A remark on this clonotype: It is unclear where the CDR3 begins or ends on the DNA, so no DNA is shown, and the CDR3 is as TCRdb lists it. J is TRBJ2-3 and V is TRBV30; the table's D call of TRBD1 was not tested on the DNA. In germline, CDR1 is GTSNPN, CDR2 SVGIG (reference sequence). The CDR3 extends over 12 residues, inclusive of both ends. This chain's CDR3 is CAWGQGTDTLYF.

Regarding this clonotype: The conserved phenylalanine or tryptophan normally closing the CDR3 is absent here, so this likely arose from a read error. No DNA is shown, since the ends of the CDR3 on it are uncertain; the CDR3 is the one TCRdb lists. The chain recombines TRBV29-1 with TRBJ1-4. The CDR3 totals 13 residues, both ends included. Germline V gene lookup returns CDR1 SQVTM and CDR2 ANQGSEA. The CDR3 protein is CSVAGTSNEKLLL.

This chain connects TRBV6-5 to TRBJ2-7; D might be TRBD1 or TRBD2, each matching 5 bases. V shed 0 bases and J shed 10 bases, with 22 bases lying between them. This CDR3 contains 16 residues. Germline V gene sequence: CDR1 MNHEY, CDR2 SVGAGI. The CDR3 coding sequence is TGTGCCAGCAGTTACTCAGGGATTAGAGGGCTGGGGGAACAGTACTTC. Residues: CASSYSGIRGLGEQYF.

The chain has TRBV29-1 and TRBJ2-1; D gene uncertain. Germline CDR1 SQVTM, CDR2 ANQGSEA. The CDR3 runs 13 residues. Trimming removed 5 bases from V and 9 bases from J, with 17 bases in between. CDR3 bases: TGCAGCGTTATCAGCGTACCCGGCTTTGAGCAGTTCTTC. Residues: CSVISVPGFEQFF.

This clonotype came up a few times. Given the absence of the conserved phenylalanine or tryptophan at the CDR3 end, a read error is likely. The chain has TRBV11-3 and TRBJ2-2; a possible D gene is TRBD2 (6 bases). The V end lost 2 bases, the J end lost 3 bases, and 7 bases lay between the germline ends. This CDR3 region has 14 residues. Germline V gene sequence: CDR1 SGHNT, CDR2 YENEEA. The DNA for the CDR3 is TGTGCCAGCAGCTTAACGGGGGACACCGGGGAGCTGTTTTGT. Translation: CASSLTGDTGELFC.

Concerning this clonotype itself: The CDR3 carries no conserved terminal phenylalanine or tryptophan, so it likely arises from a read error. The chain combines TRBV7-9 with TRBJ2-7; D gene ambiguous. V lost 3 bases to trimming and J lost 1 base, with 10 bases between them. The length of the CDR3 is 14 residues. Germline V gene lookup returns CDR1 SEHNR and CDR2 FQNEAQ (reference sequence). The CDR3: CASSLGSVSYEQYS. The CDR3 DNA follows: TGTGCCAGCAGCTTGGGCAGCGTATCCTACGAGCAGTACTCC.

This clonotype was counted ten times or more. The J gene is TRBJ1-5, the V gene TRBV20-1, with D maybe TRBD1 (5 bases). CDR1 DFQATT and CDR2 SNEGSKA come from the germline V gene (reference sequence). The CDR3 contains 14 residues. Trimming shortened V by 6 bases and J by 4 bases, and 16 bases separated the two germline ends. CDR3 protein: CSALGQIGNQPQHF. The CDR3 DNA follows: TGCAGTGCCCTAGGACAAATTGGGAATCAGCCCCAGCATTTT.

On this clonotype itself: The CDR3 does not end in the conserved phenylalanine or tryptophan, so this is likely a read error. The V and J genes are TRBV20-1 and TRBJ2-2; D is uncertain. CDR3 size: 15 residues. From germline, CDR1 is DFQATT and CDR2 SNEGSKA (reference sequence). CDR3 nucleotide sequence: TGCAGTGCAATAAACCCTATTGGCGGCACCAGGGAGCTGTTTATT. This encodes CSAINPIGGTRELFI.

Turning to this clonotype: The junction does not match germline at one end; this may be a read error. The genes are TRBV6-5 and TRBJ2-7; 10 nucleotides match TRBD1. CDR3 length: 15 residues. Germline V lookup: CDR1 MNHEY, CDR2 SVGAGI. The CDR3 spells CVSTPNRGQGYEQYF. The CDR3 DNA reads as TGTGTCAGCACCCCCAATCGGGGACAGGGGTACGAGCAGTACTTC.

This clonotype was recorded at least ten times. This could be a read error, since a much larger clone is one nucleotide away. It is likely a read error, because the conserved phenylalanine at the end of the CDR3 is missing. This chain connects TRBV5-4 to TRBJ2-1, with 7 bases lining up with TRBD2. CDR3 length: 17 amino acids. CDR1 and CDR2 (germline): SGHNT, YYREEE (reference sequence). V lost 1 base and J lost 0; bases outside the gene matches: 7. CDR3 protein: CASSLISGTTSYNEQFL. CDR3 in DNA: TGTGCCAGCAGCTTGATTTCAGGGACTACCTCCTACAATGAGCAGTTCCTC.

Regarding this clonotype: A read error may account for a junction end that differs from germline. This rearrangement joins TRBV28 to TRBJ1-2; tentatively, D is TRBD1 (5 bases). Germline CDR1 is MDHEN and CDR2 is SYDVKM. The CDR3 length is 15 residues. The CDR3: CASTLGTGIYYGYTF. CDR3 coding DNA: TGTGCCAGCACCTTAGGGACCGGGATCTACTATGGCTACACCTTT.

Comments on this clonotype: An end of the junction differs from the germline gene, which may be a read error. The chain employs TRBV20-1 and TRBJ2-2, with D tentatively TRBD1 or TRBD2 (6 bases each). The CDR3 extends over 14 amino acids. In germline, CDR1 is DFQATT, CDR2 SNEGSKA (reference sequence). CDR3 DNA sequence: TGCAGTTCTAGGCGGGACACAATTACCGGGGAGCTGTTTTTT. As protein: CSSRRDTITGELFF.